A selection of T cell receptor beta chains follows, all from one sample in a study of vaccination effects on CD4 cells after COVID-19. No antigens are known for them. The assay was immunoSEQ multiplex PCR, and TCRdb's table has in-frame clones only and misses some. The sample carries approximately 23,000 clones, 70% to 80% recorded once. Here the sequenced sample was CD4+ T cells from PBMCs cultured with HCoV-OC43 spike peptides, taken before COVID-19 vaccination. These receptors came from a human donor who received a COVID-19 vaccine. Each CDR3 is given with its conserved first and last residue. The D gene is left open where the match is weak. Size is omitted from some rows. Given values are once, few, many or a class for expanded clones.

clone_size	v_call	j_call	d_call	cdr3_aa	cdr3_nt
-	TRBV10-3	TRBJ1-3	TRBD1	CAMTGGPGNTIYF	TGTGCCATGACAGGGGGCCCTGGAAACACCATATATTTT
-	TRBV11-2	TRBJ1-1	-	CASSLGRGNTEAFF	TGTGCCAGCAGCCTCGGACGGGGGAACACTGAAGCTTTCTTT
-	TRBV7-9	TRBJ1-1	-	CASSLGGTENLNTEAFF	TGTGCCAGCAGCTTAGGAGGGACGGAAAATTTGAACACTGAAGCTTTCTTT
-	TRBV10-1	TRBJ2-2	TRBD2	CASSDPSGSTGELFF	TGCGCCAGCAGTGATCCTAGCGGCTCGACCGGGGAGCTGTTTTTT
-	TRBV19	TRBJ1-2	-	CASSLRGGGSYVSYGYTF	TGTGCCAGTAGTCTCCGAGGGGGGGGGAGTTATGTTAGCTATGGCTACACCTTC
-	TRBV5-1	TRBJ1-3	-	CASSENRASGNTIYF	TGCGCCAGCAGCGAGAATAGGGCCTCTGGAAACACCATATATTTT
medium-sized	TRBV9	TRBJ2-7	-	CASSVDGLYEQYF	TGTGCCAGCAGCGTAGACGGTCTCTACGAGCAGTACTTC
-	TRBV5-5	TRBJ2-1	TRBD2	CASKMGLPNEQFF	TGTGCCAGCAAAATGGGACTACCCAATGAGCAGTTCTTC
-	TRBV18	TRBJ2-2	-	CASSPTVAQNTGELFF	TGTGCCAGCTCACCAACGGTAGCCCAGAACACCGGGGAGCTGTTTTTT
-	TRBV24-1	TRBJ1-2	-	CATSVDDNYGYTF	TGTGCCACCAGTGTCGACGACAACTATGGCTACACCTTC
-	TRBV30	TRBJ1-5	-	CAWRRTGQGPQHF	TGTGCCTGGAGGAGGACGGGGCAGGGGCCCCAGCATTTT
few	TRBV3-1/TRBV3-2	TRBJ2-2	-	CASSQERGNTGELFF	TGTGCCAGCAGCCAAGAAAGGGGAAACACCGGGGAGCTGTTTTTT
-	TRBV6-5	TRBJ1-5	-	CASRSNPNQPQHF	TGTGCCAGCAGGTCGAACCCCAATCAGCCCCAGCATTTT
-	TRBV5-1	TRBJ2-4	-	CASSLEGTAKNIQYF	TGCGCCAGCAGCTTGGAAGGGACAGCCAAAAACATTCAGTACTTC
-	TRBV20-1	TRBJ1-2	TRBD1	CSASGRGRGDYGYTF	TGCAGTGCTAGTGGCAGGGGGCGCGGGGACTATGGCTACACCTTC
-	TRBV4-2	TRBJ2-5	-	CASSQGEETQYF	TGTGCCAGCAGCCAAGGAGAAGAGACCCAGTACTTC
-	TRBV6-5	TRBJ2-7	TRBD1	CASFSLDRGYEQYF	TGTGCCAGCTTCAGTTTGGACAGGGGCTACGAGCAGTACTTC